This T cell receptor beta chain was identified in a study of metastatic and nonmetastatic thyroid tumors. Looking at the study overall: Blood and tumor or nodule tissue repertoires from malignant and benign thyroid patients were compared.

V was pared by 5 bases and J by 10 bases, with 13 bases between. CDR1 is MDHEN, CDR2 SYDVKM, per germline. The length of the CDR3 is 12 residues. Authors' analysis steps: To classify distant metastasis in papillary thyroid cancer, a model was built from CDR3 differences across clinicopathological groups. TCRdb re-processed the PCR reads through MiXCR. The V and J calls and clone size are TCRdb's, not the authors'. Of some 15,000 clones listed, approximately 23% were seen once; the top ten hold 7% to 9.5%. This clone was detected only a few times. Ahead of thyroid surgery, no patient had received treatment of any kind.

The sequenced material came from adjacent normal tissue. The chain joins TRBV28 to TRBJ2-3; D is tentatively TRBD1 or TRBD2 (6 bases each). The sequence came from a female donor with papillary thyroid cancer or a benign thyroid nodule (not recorded which). Some clones in this sample may be carry-over from other donors' samples. The CDR3 spells CASSRAGEAQYF. CDR3 bases: TGTGCCAGCAGTCGCGCAGGGGAGGCGCAGTATTTT.